Presented here are 29 T cell receptor beta chains from one specimen sequenced in a study of T cell responses to AZD1222 COVID-19 vaccine. Sequenced by immunoSEQ multiplex PCR; TCRdb stores in-frame clones only, minus some. The sample has 87,000 or so clones, around 90% seen once. Sequences were derived from peripheral blood, sampled on day 0 of AZD1222 vaccination. Receptors originate from an adult in good health.

This chain uses TRBV21-1 with TRBJ1-5; the table's D call TRBD1 went unverified against the DNA. TRBV21-1 is listed as a pseudogene. This CDR3 comprises 15 residues. CDR3 loop: CASQTGTGGRQPQHF. CDR3 sequence (DNA): TGTGCCAGCCAAACAGGGACAGGGGGCCGTCAGCCCCAGCATTTT.

The gene calls are TRBV30 and TRBJ1-1, with unresolved D. This CDR3 has 12 amino acids. Per the germline V gene, CDR1 is GTSNPN and CDR2 is SVGIG (reference sequence). Trimming left V 5 bases short and J 4 bases short, with 11 bases between. Here the CDR3 reads CAWARAPTEAFF. The CDR3 DNA follows: TGTGCCTGGGCCCGGGCCCCCACTGAAGCTTTCTTT.

This clone was counted once. The rearrangement uses TRBV5-5 and TRBJ1-4; D is undetermined. CDR3 length: 14 residues. V was pared by 5 bases and J by 8 bases, with 16 bases between. The germline gives CDR1 SGHKS, CDR2 YYEKEE (reference sequence). The CDR3 DNA reads as TGTGCCAGCAGTCTCTTTGGGGAAGGCGAAAAACTGTTTTTT. Residues: CASSLFGEGEKLFF.

V is TRBV7-2 and J is TRBJ2-1; TRBD2 matches 13 bases. The V gene's germline CDR1 is SGHTA and CDR2 FQGNSA. The V segment lost 3 bases and the J segment 7 bases; nucleotides outside the gene matches: 6. The length of the CDR3 is 16 residues. The CDR3 reads CASSFQTSGGVNEQFF. In DNA form, the CDR3 reads TGTGCCAGCAGCTTTCAAACTAGCGGGGGGGTAAATGAGCAGTTCTTC. Full variable domain (remainder filled in from reference TRBV7-2 and TRBJ2-1): GAGVSQSPSNKVTEKGKDVELRCDPISGHTALYWYRQSLGQGLEFLIYFQGNSAPDKSGLPSDRFSAERTGGSVSTLTIQRTQQEDSAVYLCASSFQTSGGVNEQFFGPGTRLTVL.

In this sample, this clone turned up a few times. V usage is TRBV5-5 and J usage is TRBJ1-1; no definite D call. Trimming pared 0 bases from V and 5 bases from J, leaving 8 bases between. Germline lookup yields CDR1 SGHKS and CDR2 YYEKEE (reference sequence). This CDR3 comprises 13 residues. CDR3 DNA sequence: TGTGCCAGCAGCTTGGAGAAAAGAACTGAAGCTTTCTTT. The encoded protein is CASSLEKRTEAFF.

The chain employs TRBV5-1 and TRBJ2-7; TRBD2 agrees at 8 bases. Trimming removed 2 bases from V and 4 bases from J; junction bases left unmatched: 8. There are 15 residues in the CDR3. Germline V gives CDR1 SGHRS, CDR2 YFSETQ. CDR3 nucleotide sequence: TGCGCCAGCAGCTTCTCAACGGGGGGGCTGTACGAGCAGTACTTC. Amino acids: CASSFSTGGLYEQYF.

This clone was detected once. The same CDR3 also results from other DNA sequences found in this sample. The V call is TRBV7-9, the J call TRBJ1-2; 7 positions match TRBD1. J was trimmed by 4 bases and V by 3 bases; bases with no gene match: 2. The CDR3 runs 13 residues. In germline, CDR1 is SEHNR, CDR2 FQNEAQ (reference sequence). DNA of the CDR3: TGTGCCAGCAGCTTTCCAGGGGGCTATGGCTACACCTTC. This translates into CASSFPGGYGYTF. Together with reference TRBV7-9 and TRBJ1-2, the CDR3 gives the full variable domain: DTGVSQNPRHKITKRGQNVTFRCDPISEHNRLYWYRQTLGQGPEFLTYFQNEAQLEKSRLLSDRFSAERPKGSFSTLEIQRTEQGDSAMYLCASSFPGGYGYTFGSGTRLTVV.

The chain has TRBV19 and TRBJ2-3; the D call may be TRBD1 or TRBD2 (5 bases each). CDR3 length equals 11 residues. Germline values: CDR1 LNHDA, CDR2 SQIVND (reference sequence). As DNA, the CDR3 is TGTGCTACTACAACCTGGGGGACGCAGTATTTT. Encoded protein: CATTTWGTQYF. Drawing the rest from reference TRBV19 and TRBJ2-3, the complete variable domain is DGGITQSPKYLFRKEGQNVTLSCEQNLNHDAMYWYRQDPGQGLRLIYYSQIVNDFQKGDIAEGYSVSREKKESFPLTVTSAQKNPTAFYLCATTTWGTQYFGPGTRLTVL.

This chain connects TRBV5-3 to TRBJ2-7; 13 nucleotides line up with TRBD2. TRBV5-3 is classed as an ORF, of uncertain function. This CDR3 comprises 15 residues. The junction had 7 bases not matched to a gene; V was cut back by 3 bases and J by 7 bases. The CDR3 DNA follows: TGTGCCAGAAGCTCCGGGACTAGCGGGGTAAGGGAGCAGTACTTC. This encodes CARSSGTSGVREQYF.

This chain joins TRBV7-8 and TRBJ2-7; TRBD2 aligns across 9 bases. V lost 0 bases and J lost 2; bases outside the gene matches: 2. CDR1 and CDR2 (germline): SGHVS, FQNEAQ. The CDR3 covers 15 residues. CDR3 nucleotides: TGTGCCAGCAGCTTAGCCCGCGGGGGGGCCTACGAGCAGTACTTC. As protein: CASSLARGGAYEQYF.

The rearrangement joins TRBV28 to TRBJ1-6, with a tentative D call TRBD1 (6 bases). V dropped 1 base and J dropped 9 bases, with 16 bases sitting between them. Germline CDR1 and CDR2: MDHEN and SYDVKM. This CDR3 has 16 amino acids. The CDR3 DNA follows: TGTGCCAGCAGTTTATTGGGGCAGGGGCGGATTTCACCCCTCCACTTT. This translates into CASSLLGQGRISPLHF.

The chain joins TRBV13 to TRBJ1-2, with 11 bases matching TRBD1. Per germline, CDR1 PRHDT and CDR2 FYEKMQ (reference sequence). This CDR3 region has 18 residues. The trim removed 5 bases at V and 0 bases at J, leaving 11 bases unmatched. CDR3: CASSPWTGGAISNYGYTF. CDR3 nucleotides: TGTGCCAGCAGCCCCTGGACAGGGGGCGCTATATCTAACTATGGCTACACCTTC.

Here the CDR3 reads CASSLRGTANVLTF. The CDR3, as DNA: TGTGCCAGCAGTTTGCGGGGGACGGCCAACGTCCTGACTTTC. The chain uses TRBV27 and TRBJ2-6; 7 bases fit TRBD2. The germline gives CDR1 MNHEY, CDR2 SMNVEV (reference sequence). With V trimmed by 3 bases and J by 6 bases, 2 bases remained unmatched. The CDR3 covers 14 residues.

V is TRBV4-3 and J is TRBJ2-1; D unclear. CDR1 and CDR2 (germline): LGHNA, YSLEER. The CDR3 contains 15 residues. Trimming left V 4 bases short and J 0 bases short, with 10 bases between. The CDR3 loop is CASSPQAISYNEQFF. The CDR3 nucleotides read TGCGCCAGCAGCCCGCAGGCGATCTCCTACAATGAGCAGTTCTTC.

This clone was recorded only once. This chain connects TRBV12-3 or TRBV12-4 to TRBJ1-4; a possible D gene is TRBD1 (6 bases). Trimming pared 1 base from V and 12 bases from J, leaving 12 bases between. The CDR3 loop spans 13 amino acids. CDR3 in DNA: TGTGCCAGCAGTTTAGAGGGCAGGGGTCAACTGTTTTTT. Its protein product is CASSLEGRGQLFF.

The chain uses TRBV5-6 and TRBJ1-3; 12 positions match TRBD1. Unmatched junction bases numbered 8, after V lost 0 bases and J lost 4 bases. This CDR3 spans 18 amino acids. The germline CDR1 and CDR2 sequences are SGHDT and YYEEEE. The CDR3 DNA reads TGTGCCAGCAGCTTGGTCGCGGGACAGGGGGCCGGAGGAAACACCATATATTTT. Protein sequence: CASSLVAGQGAGGNTIYF.

The chain couples TRBV7-9 to TRBJ1-6; no definite D call. This CDR3 region has 14 residues. V lost 1 base and J 9 bases, leaving 10 bases between the germline ends. Germline V gene sequence: CDR1 SEHNR, CDR2 FQNEAQ (reference sequence). The CDR3 DNA reads TGTGCCAGCAGCTTAGGAATCCGAGGTTCACCCCTCCACTTT. It encodes CASSLGIRGSPLHF. The full variable domain, in which reference TRBV7-9 and TRBJ1-6 provide the parts outside the CDR3, is DTGVSQNPRHKITKRGQNVTFRCDPISEHNRLYWYRQTLGQGPEFLTYFQNEAQLEKSRLLSDRFSAERPKGSFSTLEIQRTEQGDSAMYLCASSLGIRGSPLHFGNGTRLTVT.

The chain uses TRBV5-1 and TRBJ2-1; TRBD2 matches 14 bases. CDR1 is SGHRS, CDR2 YFSETQ, per germline. Trimming took 4 bases from V and 8 from J; bases not matched to a gene: 8. The CDR3 covers 16 residues. In DNA, the CDR3 is TGCGCCAGCAGCAGCGTGACTAGCGGGGGGGCACATGAGCAGTTCTTC. Its protein product is CASSSVTSGGAHEQFF.

The rearrangement joins TRBV4-3 to TRBJ2-1; D could derive from TRBD1 or TRBD2 (5 bases each). V was trimmed by 4 bases and J by 12 bases, leaving 16 bases between them. Germline CDR1 and CDR2: LGHNA and YSLEER. The length of the CDR3 is 13 residues. CDR3 in amino acids: CASSPGTVHGQFF. The CDR3 DNA sequence: TGCGCCAGCAGCCCCGGGACCGTACATGGGCAGTTCTTC.

This chain links TRBV6-5 with TRBJ1-1; D call uncertain. Looked up from germline, CDR1 is MNHEY and CDR2 is SVGAGI. The CDR3 has 13 amino acids. V shed 2 bases and J shed 3 bases, with 7 bases lying between them. CDR3 DNA sequence: TGTGCCAGCAGTTACGGGCAACACACTGAAGCTTTCTTT. This sequence encodes CASSYGQHTEAFF.

This chain links TRBV7-2 with TRBJ2-7; no clear D. This CDR3 is 13 amino acids long. V lost 1 base, J lost 3 bases, and 7 bases lay in between. From germline, CDR1 is SGHTA and CDR2 FQGNSA. The CDR3 region is CASSLGADYEQYF. The CDR3 DNA reads as TGTGCCAGCAGCTTAGGAGCAGACTACGAGCAGTACTTC.

Worth noting for this clone: The junction and the germline gene differ at one end; a read error may be behind it. The chain has TRBV7-2 and TRBJ2-5, with 12 bases that match TRBD2. The CDR3 sequence is 13 residues long. The germline CDR1 and CDR2 sequences are SGHTA and FQGNSA. The CDR3: CASSRLAGEAQYF. In DNA, the CDR3 is TGTGCCAGCAGCCGACTAGCGGGAGAGGCCCAGTACTTC.

This sequence joins TRBV5-5 and TRBJ1-1, with D tentatively TRBD1 (5 bases). V gave up 0 bases and J gave up 3 bases, with 9 bases separating them. Germline V lookup: CDR1 SGHKS, CDR2 YYEKEE (reference sequence). CDR3 length: 14 residues. CDR3 region: CASSLEGWYTEAFF. CDR3 DNA: TGTGCCAGCAGCTTGGAGGGGTGGTACACTGAAGCTTTCTTT.

This clone was picked up one time. The chain employs TRBV9 and TRBJ2-3; possible D gene TRBD2, 5 bases. The germline gives CDR1 SGDLS, CDR2 YYNGEE. This CDR3 has 13 amino acids. V lost 5 bases to trimming and J lost 2 bases, with 9 bases between them. The CDR3 DNA is TGTGCCAGCAGTGGAGGTTTCACAGATACGCAGTATTTT. It encodes CASSGGFTDTQYF.

V is TRBV3-1 (or the pseudogene TRBV3-2) and J is TRBJ1-1; tentative D call: TRBD1 (6 bases). The CDR3 is made up of 14 amino acids. CDR1 is LGHDT and CDR2 is YNNKEL in the germline V gene (reference sequence). Trimming cost V 1 base and J 7 bases, with 13 bases left between them. CDR3 residues: CASSQAGGPHEAFF. In DNA form, the CDR3 reads TGTGCCAGCAGCCAAGCTGGGGGCCCTCATGAAGCTTTCTTT.

The rearrangement uses TRBV6-6 and TRBJ1-1, with D tentatively TRBD1 (6 bases). V gave up 10 bases and J gave up 3 bases, with 18 bases separating them. Germline values: CDR1 MNHNY, CDR2 SVGAGI (reference sequence). The CDR3 totals 14 residues. As DNA, the CDR3 is TGTGCCACCGCGGACACAGGGAGCGACACTGAAGCTTTCTTT. This translates into CATADTGSDTEAFF.

The chain joins TRBV3-1 (or the pseudogene TRBV3-2) to TRBJ1-4; perhaps TRBD1 as D (6 bases). This CDR3 is built from 15 residues. Trimming removed 4 bases from V and 8 bases from J, with 17 bases in between. Looked up from germline, CDR1 is LGHDT and CDR2 is YNNKEL (reference sequence). The CDR3 DNA is TGTGCCAGCAGCCCCCGGGCAGGGGTTGAGGAAAAACTGTTTTTT. Translated, it gives CASSPRAGVEEKLFF.

The CDR3 loop reads CASSLSSGPSTDTQYF. CDR3 bases: TGTGCCAGCAGCCTCTCTAGCGGACCTAGCACAGATACGCAGTATTTT. The rearrangement joins TRBV11-3 to TRBJ2-3; TRBD2 agrees at 7 bases. CDR1 is SGHNT, CDR2 YENEEA, per germline. The CDR3 spans 16 residues. Trimming took 5 bases from V and 0 from J; bases not matched to a gene: 8. Combining the CDR3 with reference TRBV11-3 and TRBJ2-3 gives the whole variable domain EAGVVQSPRYKIIEKKQPVAFWCNPISGHNTLYWYLQNLGQGPELLIRYENEEAVDDSQLPKDRFSAERLKGVDSTLKIQPAELGDSAVYLCASSLSSGPSTDTQYFGPGTRLTVL.

This clone was seen once. V is TRBV21-1 and J is TRBJ2-2; the DNA was not used to check the table's D call, TRBD2. TRBV21-1 is a recognized pseudogene. The CDR3 consists of 15 residues. CDR3 amino acids: CASSHASMSTGELFF. In nucleotides, the CDR3 is TGTGCCAGCAGTCACGCTAGCATGTCCACCGGGGAGCTGTTTTTT.